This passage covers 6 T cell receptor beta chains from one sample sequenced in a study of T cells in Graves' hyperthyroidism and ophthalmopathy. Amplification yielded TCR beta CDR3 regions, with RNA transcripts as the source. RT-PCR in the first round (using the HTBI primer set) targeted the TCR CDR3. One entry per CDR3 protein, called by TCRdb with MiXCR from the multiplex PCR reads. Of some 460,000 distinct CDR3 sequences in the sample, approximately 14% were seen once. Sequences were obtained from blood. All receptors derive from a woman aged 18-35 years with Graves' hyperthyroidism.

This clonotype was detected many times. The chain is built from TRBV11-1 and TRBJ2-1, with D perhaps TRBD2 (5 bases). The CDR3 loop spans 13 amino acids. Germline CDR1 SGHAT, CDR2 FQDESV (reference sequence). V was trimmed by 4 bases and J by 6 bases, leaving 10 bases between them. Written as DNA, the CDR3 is TGTGCCAGCAGCTCCCTAGCCGCCAATGAGCAGTTCTTC. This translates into CASSSLAANEQFF.

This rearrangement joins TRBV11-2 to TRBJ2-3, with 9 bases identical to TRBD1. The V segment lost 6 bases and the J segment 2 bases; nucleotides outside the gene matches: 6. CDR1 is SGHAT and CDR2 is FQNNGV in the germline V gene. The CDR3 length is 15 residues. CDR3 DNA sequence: TGTGCCAGCAGTTCTGGGACAGGGCCCACAGATACGCAGTATTTT. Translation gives CASSSGTGPTDTQYF.

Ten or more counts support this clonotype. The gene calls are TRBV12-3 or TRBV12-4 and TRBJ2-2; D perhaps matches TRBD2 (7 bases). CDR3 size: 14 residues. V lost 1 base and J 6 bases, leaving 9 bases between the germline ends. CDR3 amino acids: CASSLDGGPGELFF. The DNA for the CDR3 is TGTGCCAGCAGTTTAGACGGGGGGCCCGGGGAGCTGTTTTTT.

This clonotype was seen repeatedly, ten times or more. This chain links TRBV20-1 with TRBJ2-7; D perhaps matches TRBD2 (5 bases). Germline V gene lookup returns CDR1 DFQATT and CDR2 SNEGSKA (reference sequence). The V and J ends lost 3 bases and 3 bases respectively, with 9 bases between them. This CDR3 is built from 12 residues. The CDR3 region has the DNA TGCAGTGCTAGGCGGAGCGGCTACGAGCAGTACTTC. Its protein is CSARRSGYEQYF.

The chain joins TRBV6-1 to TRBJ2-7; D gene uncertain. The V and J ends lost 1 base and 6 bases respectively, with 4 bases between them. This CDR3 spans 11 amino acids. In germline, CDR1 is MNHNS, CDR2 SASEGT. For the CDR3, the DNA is TGTGCCAGCAGTGAAGTTACCGAGCAGTACTTC. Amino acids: CASSEVTEQYF.

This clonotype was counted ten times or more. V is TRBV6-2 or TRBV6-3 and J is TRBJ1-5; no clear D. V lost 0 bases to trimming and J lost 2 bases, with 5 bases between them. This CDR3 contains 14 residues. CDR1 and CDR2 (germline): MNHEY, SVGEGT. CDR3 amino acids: CASSYSRGNQPQHF. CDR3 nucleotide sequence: TGTGCCAGCAGTTACTCGAGGGGCAATCAGCCCCAGCATTTT.